Each of the 13 T cell receptor beta chains below was sequenced from the same sample in a study of T cells in Graves' hyperthyroidism and ophthalmopathy. Regions amplified from RNA transcripts were the TCR beta CDR3 regions. A set of HTBI primers served as the primers for a first-round RT-PCR of the TCR CDR3. TCRdb called the multiplex PCR reads again in MiXCR, with one record for every CDR3 protein. The profile shows about 400,000 distinct CDR3 sequences, about 16% of them singletons. The sample comprised blood. The receptors come from a young woman with Graves' hyperthyroidism.

This clonotype was seen at least ten times. The V call is TRBV5-4, the J call TRBJ2-7; weak D call: TRBD1 (6 bases). The CDR3 spans 13 residues. Looked up from germline, CDR1 is SGHNT and CDR2 is YYREEE (reference sequence). V was pared by 0 bases and J by 4 bases, with 8 bases between. In DNA form, the CDR3 reads TGTGCCAGCAGCTTGGAGGGGGATTACGAGCAGTACTTC. Protein sequence: CASSLEGDYEQYF.

This clonotype was seen at least ten times. The chain links TRBV9 to TRBJ2-1; 9 nucleotides agree with TRBD2. This CDR3 has 19 residues. CDR1 and CDR2 (germline): SGDLS, YYNGEE. Trimming removed 4 bases from V and 1 base from J; junction bases left unmatched: 15. The CDR3 protein is CASSTGFGRREGSYNEQFF. DNA of the CDR3: TGTGCCAGCAGCACCGGCTTCGGGCGGCGGGAGGGTTCCTACAATGAGCAGTTCTTC.

This clonotype turned up a few times. The V call is TRBV19, the J call TRBJ1-5; the D gene is possibly TRBD1 (6 bases). Germline values: CDR1 LNHDA, CDR2 SQIVND (reference sequence). The CDR3 length is 19 residues. The V end lost 5 bases, the J end lost 7 bases, and 30 bases lay between the germline ends. Written as DNA, the CDR3 is TGTGCCAGTAGTGCAGTCGAGCTCGGGCTAGGGGGGCGAGGACAGCCCCAGCATTTT. Its protein is CASSAVELGLGGRGQPQHF.

This clonotype was seen ten or more times. V and J are TRBV4-1 and TRBJ1-1; D is uncertain. This CDR3 spans 14 amino acids. With 1 base removed from V and 1 base from J, the gap between germline ends came to 7 bases. CDR1 MGHRA and CDR2 YSYEKL come from the germline V gene. The chain's CDR3 is CASSQVNANTEAFF. The CDR3 coding sequence is TGCGCCAGCAGCCAAGTGAATGCGAACACTGAAGCTTTCTTT.

This clonotype was counted many times. The chain is built from TRBV3-1 and TRBJ2-3; D may be TRBD1 (5 bases). This CDR3 contains 15 residues. The germline V gene has CDR1 LGHDT and CDR2 YNNKEL (reference sequence). V was clipped by 0 bases and J by 0 bases, with 7 bases between them. The CDR3 spells CASSQDTGSTDTQYF. Written as DNA, the CDR3 is TGTGCCAGCAGCCAAGATACAGGTAGCACAGATACGCAGTATTTT.

This clonotype was recorded many times. The chain carries TRBV3-1 and TRBJ1-2; a weak D match, TRBD1 (5 bases). CDR1 is LGHDT and CDR2 is YNNKEL in the germline V gene (reference sequence). The CDR3 is 16 amino acids. Trimming cost V 1 base and J 6 bases, with 18 bases left between them. This CDR3 is CASSQAGGPLLNGYTF. CDR3 nucleotide sequence: TGTGCCAGCAGCCAAGCTGGGGGTCCGTTATTGAATGGCTACACCTTC.

There are a few counts of this clonotype. CDR3 protein: CASQAGGGELFF. The CDR3 region has the DNA TGTGCCAGCCAAGCGGGTGGCGGGGAGCTGTTTTTT. This chain joins TRBV25-1 and TRBJ2-2, with D perhaps matching TRBD2 (6 bases). Germline assignment: CDR1 MGHDK and CDR2 SYGVNS. Trimming took 8 bases from V and 7 from J, leaving 11 bases between them. This CDR3 has 12 residues.

Many counts were recorded for this clonotype. CDR3 loop: CSAKTIPSYEQYF. The CDR3 nucleotides read TGCAGTGCGAAGACTATTCCCTCCTACGAGCAGTACTTC. The genes are TRBV20-1 and TRBJ2-7; D is perhaps TRBD2 (5 bases). The CDR3 consists of 13 residues. Germline V gene data show CDR1 as DFQATT and CDR2 as SNEGSKA (reference sequence). The ends were cut back, 6 bases at V and 0 bases at J, with 12 bases in the middle.

Worth noting for this clonotype: A much larger clone is a single base away; this may be a read error. The V gene is TRBV9, the J gene TRBJ2-7; D unresolved. CDR1 is SGDLS, CDR2 YYNGEE, per germline. The CDR3 loop spans 14 amino acids. CDR3 coding DNA: TGTACCAGCAGCGTAGAGGTAGATACCTACGAGCAGTACTTC. This translates into CTSSVEVDTYEQYF.

This clonotype appeared a few times. The rearrangement joins TRBV7-9 to TRBJ2-3, with D perhaps TRBD1 (5 bases). The germline V gene has CDR1 SEHNR and CDR2 FQNEAQ (reference sequence). V shed 3 bases and J shed 2 bases, with 18 bases lying between them. This CDR3 is 17 amino acids long. In nucleotides, the CDR3 is TGTGCCAGCAGCTTTTTACTCAGGGTCCCGAACACAGATACGCAGTATTTT. This encodes CASSFLLRVPNTDTQYF.

This clonotype was picked up a small number of times. V and J are TRBV29-1 and TRBJ1-1; the D gene is possibly TRBD1 (6 bases). Germline-derived CDR1 and CDR2 are SQVTM and ANQGSEA. CDR3 length: 13 amino acids. The V gene lost 3 bases and the J gene lost 12 bases, with 20 bases spanning the gap. The CDR3 spells CSVETALGGRSFF. CDR3 in DNA: TGCAGCGTTGAGACGGCCTTGGGGGGCCGCTCTTTCTTT.

This clonotype was observed many times. The chain uses TRBV11-2 and TRBJ2-7, with D tentatively TRBD1 or TRBD2 (5 bases each). The CDR3 length is 13 residues. Germline CDR1 SGHAT, CDR2 FQNNGV. V was cut by 3 bases and J by 3 bases, with 9 bases left in between. CDR3 DNA: TGTGCCAGCAGCTTTGGGACCTTCTACGAGCAGTACTTC. Translated: CASSFGTFYEQYF.

This clonotype was seen repeatedly, ten times or more. The rearrangement links TRBV28 to TRBJ1-1; D is uncertain. Per the germline V gene, CDR1 is MDHEN and CDR2 is SYDVKM. The CDR3 totals 11 residues. Trimming removed 6 bases from V and 1 base from J, with 3 bases in between. CDR3 nucleotides: TGTGCCAGCAGGACGAACACTGAAGCTTTCTTT. Translating it yields CASRTNTEAFF.